The 27 T cell receptor beta chains below all came from one sample that was sequenced in a study of T cells in Graves' hyperthyroidism and ophthalmopathy. Amplification of TCR beta CDR3 regions used RNA as the template. A first-round RT-PCR of the TCR CDR3 used the HTBI primer set. TCRdb reprocessed the multiplex PCR reads with MiXCR, giving one entry per CDR3 protein. The sample lists over 350,000 distinct CDR3 sequences; over 12% were seen once. The sample was blood. The receptors come from a young man with Graves' ophthalmopathy.

This clonotype was recorded many times. J is TRBJ2-7 and V is TRBV5-1, with D tentatively TRBD2 (5 bases). Germline CDR1 and CDR2: SGHRS and YFSETQ. V was clipped by 6 bases and J by 3 bases, with 19 bases between them. This CDR3 contains 15 residues. Here the CDR3 DNA reads TGCGCCAGCACCACCGGGGTGGCGGGCGTCTACGAGCAGTACTTC. It encodes CASTTGVAGVYEQYF.

This clonotype was recorded a few times. The chain has TRBV5-1 and TRBJ2-7; D perhaps matches TRBD1 (6 bases). The V gene lost 0 bases and the J gene lost 7 bases, with 17 bases spanning the gap. From germline, CDR1 is SGHRS and CDR2 YFSETQ. CDR3 length equals 15 residues. The CDR3 nucleotides are TGCGCCAGCAGCTTGGAGGTCAGGGGAATTGAGGAGCAGTACTTC. Amino acids: CASSLEVRGIEEQYF.

Many counts were recorded for this clonotype. The J gene is TRBJ1-2, the V gene TRBV11-2; D gene uncertain. The germline V gene has CDR1 SGHAT and CDR2 FQNNGV. There are 15 residues in the CDR3. V was trimmed by 0 bases and J by 2 bases, leaving 10 bases between them. As DNA, the CDR3 is TGTGCCAGCAGCTTAGATAACGGCAGGAACTATGGCTACACCTTC. Residues: CASSLDNGRNYGYTF. The whole variable domain, remainder taken from reference TRBV11-2 and TRBJ1-2, is EAGVAQSPRYKIIEKRQSVAFWCNPISGHATLYWYQQILGQGPKLLIQFQNNGVVDDSQLPKDRFSAERLKGVDSTLKIQPAKLEDSAVYLCASSLDNGRNYGYTFGSGTRLTVV.

With respect to this clonotype: A read error may explain this, as a much larger clone is one base away. The rearrangement joins TRBV12-3 or TRBV12-4 to TRBJ1-2; D gene ambiguous. V lost 8 bases and J 13 bases, leaving 20 bases between the germline ends. This CDR3 is 12 amino acids long. DNA for the CDR3: TGTGCCAGCGGCTCGAGGGATAGGAACTTCACCTTC. Translated, it gives CASGSRDRNFTF.

This clonotype was seen more than once but under ten times. This chain joins TRBV20-1 and TRBJ2-7; no clear D. The germline CDR1 and CDR2 sequences are DFQATT and SNEGSKA (reference sequence). This CDR3 is 14 amino acids long. The germline V and J ends were trimmed by 2 bases and 1 base, with 12 bases remaining between them. CDR3 sequence reads: CSARYGGRSYEQYF. CDR3 nucleotide sequence: TGCAGTGCTAGATACGGTGGCCGATCCTACGAGCAGTACTTC.

A note on this clonotype: As the CDR3 is not closed by the conserved phenylalanine or tryptophan, this likely results from a read error. This chain joins TRBV24-1 and TRBJ1-2; 7 nucleotides align to TRBD1. From germline, CDR1 is KGHDR and CDR2 SFDVKD. This CDR3 has 14 residues. Trimming cost V 4 bases and J 6 bases; bases outside gene matches: 7. CDR3 sequence (DNA): TGTGCCACCAGTGAGCCCCGACAGGGTGATGGCTACACCCTC. Translation: CATSEPRQGDGYTL.

Of note for this clonotype: This clone may be a read error of a much larger clone one base away. The V and J genes are TRBV3-1 and TRBJ2-2; TRBD2 aligns across 12 bases. Germline V lookup: CDR1 LGHDT, CDR2 YNNKEL (reference sequence). The CDR3 has 16 residues. In nucleotides, the CDR3 is TGTGCCGGCAGACCAACTAGCGGGAGGCGTGGCGGGGAGCTGTTTTTT. Amino acid sequence: CAGRPTSGRRGGELFF.

The V gene is TRBV24-1, the J gene TRBJ1-5, with D uncertain. The CDR3 covers 16 residues. V lost 4 bases and J 1 base, leaving 13 bases between the germline ends. Germline lookup yields CDR1 KGHDR and CDR2 SFDVKD. The CDR3 loop reads CATSEKSPRSNQPQHF. CDR3 sequence (DNA): TGTGCCACCAGTGAAAAGAGCCCCAGGAGCAATCAGCCCCAGCATTTT.

Many counts were recorded for this clonotype. V and J are TRBV9 and TRBJ1-5; TRBD1 might be the D (5 bases). Trimming took 2 bases from V and 6 from J, leaving 12 bases between them. Germline values: CDR1 SGDLS, CDR2 YYNGEE. CDR3 length equals 14 residues. CDR3 DNA: TGTGCCAGCAGCGTCGGGGGGGGAAGTCAGCCCCAGCATTTT. Its protein is CASSVGGGSQPQHF.

This clonotype was observed at least ten times. V gene TRBV27 combines with J gene TRBJ1-2; a possible D gene is TRBD1 (6 bases). The germline gives CDR1 MNHEY, CDR2 SMNVEV (reference sequence). V was shortened by 2 bases and J by 5 bases, with 15 bases between the two germline ends. This CDR3 comprises 15 residues. CDR3 sequence (DNA): TGTGCCAGCAGTTTACGGGGGCGAAGCCTGTATGGCTACACCTTC. It encodes CASSLRGRSLYGYTF.

This clonotype was seen at least ten times. The V and J genes are TRBV5-1 and TRBJ2-5; D possibly matches TRBD1 or TRBD2 (5 bases each). The V gene's germline CDR1 is SGHRS and CDR2 YFSETQ. The CDR3 is 15 residues long. The germline V and J ends were trimmed by 2 bases and 1 base, with 12 bases remaining between them. CDR3: CASSFPGAGQETQYF. In nucleotides, the CDR3 is TGCGCCAGCAGCTTCCCCGGGGCGGGCCAAGAGACCCAGTACTTC.

The rearrangement joins TRBV28 to TRBJ2-7; 7 bases agree with TRBD1. V was pared by 2 bases and J by 4 bases, with 5 bases of the junction left unmatched. Germline values: CDR1 MDHEN, CDR2 SYDVKM. The CDR3 is 14 residues long. The CDR3 region has the DNA TGTGCCAGCAGTTTAGAGGGGGCAGTATACGAGCAGTACTTC. Residues: CASSLEGAVYEQYF.

This clonotype was recorded at least ten times. The CDR3 is CAWSTGTGSYEQYF. In DNA form, the CDR3 reads TGTGCCTGGAGTACCGGGACAGGGTCCTACGAGCAGTACTTC. J is TRBJ2-7 and V is TRBV30; 9 nucleotides align to TRBD1. The junction had 3 bases not matched to a gene; V was cut back by 2 bases and J by 1 base. The CDR3 length is 14 residues. Germline V gene sequence: CDR1 GTSNPN, CDR2 SVGIG (reference sequence). The complete variable domain, with remaining parts taken from reference TRBV30 and TRBJ2-7, reads SQTIHQWPATLVQPVGSPLSLECTVEGTSNPNLYWYRQAAGRGLQLLFYSVGIGQISSEVPQNLSASRPQDRQFILSSKKLLLSDSGFYLCAWSTGTGSYEQYFGPGTRLTVT.

V usage is TRBV11-3 and J usage is TRBJ2-7, with a possible D match to TRBD1 (6 bases). The length of the CDR3 is 15 residues. Germline assignment: CDR1 SGHNT and CDR2 YENEEA. V gave up 1 base and J gave up 3 bases, with 13 bases separating them. CDR3 loop: CASSLVAGEVYEQYF. In nucleotides, the CDR3 is TGTGCCAGCAGCTTAGTGGCAGGGGAAGTCTACGAGCAGTACTTC. The full variable domain, its missing parts supplied by reference TRBV11-3 and TRBJ2-7, is EAGVVQSPRYKIIEKKQPVAFWCNPISGHNTLYWYLQNLGQGPELLIRYENEEAVDDSQLPKDRFSAERLKGVDSTLKIQPAELGDSAVYLCASSLVAGEVYEQYFGPGTRLTVT.

The chain joins TRBV5-1 to TRBJ2-5; D is possibly TRBD1 or TRBD2 (6 bases each). The CDR3 length is 15 residues. V lost 4 bases and J lost 4, with 17 bases in between. CDR1 is SGHRS and CDR2 is YFSETQ in the germline V gene. This CDR3 is CASSTRGGGGETQYF. The CDR3 region has the DNA TGCGCCAGCAGCACGCGGGGTGGAGGGGGAGAGACCCAGTACTTC. Combining the CDR3 with reference TRBV5-1 and TRBJ2-5 gives the whole variable domain KAGVTQTPRYLIKTRGQQVTLSCSPISGHRSVSWYQQTPGQGLQFLFEYFSETQRNKGNFPGRFSGRQFSNSRSEMNVSTLELGDSALYLCASSTRGGGGETQYFGPGTRLLVL.

This clonotype was counted at least ten times. This rearrangement joins TRBV5-1 to TRBJ2-7, with TRBD1 as a possible D gene (5 bases). CDR3 length: 14 amino acids. Germline-derived CDR1 and CDR2 are SGHRS and YFSETQ. Between the trimmed V and J ends, which lost 0 bases and 4 bases, there was a span of 11 bases. The chain's CDR3 is CASSLGAGSYEQYF. Here the CDR3 DNA reads TGCGCCAGCAGCTTGGGGGCAGGGTCTTACGAGCAGTACTTC.

The table lists this clonotype with many counts. CDR3 sequence: CASSSRQGETKNIQYF. The CDR3 coding sequence is TGTGCCAGCAGCTCCCGACAGGGGGAGACAAAAAACATTCAGTACTTC. The gene calls are TRBV11-2 and TRBJ2-4; TRBD1 matches 9 bases. The CDR3 is made up of 16 amino acids. J lost 4 bases, V lost 4 bases, and 8 bases had no gene match. The germline CDR1 and CDR2 sequences are SGHAT and FQNNGV. Using reference TRBV11-2 and TRBJ2-4 for the parts outside the CDR3, the full variable domain is EAGVAQSPRYKIIEKRQSVAFWCNPISGHATLYWYQQILGQGPKLLIQFQNNGVVDDSQLPKDRFSAERLKGVDSTLKIQPAKLEDSAVYLCASSSRQGETKNIQYFGAGTRLSVL.

The chain couples TRBV20-1 to TRBJ1-2; 8 nucleotides align to TRBD1. CDR3 length: 13 residues. V lost 1 base to trimming and J lost 3 bases; unmatched junction nucleotides: 1. Germline V gene lookup returns CDR1 DFQATT and CDR2 SNEGSKA (reference sequence). CDR3 sequence reads: CSARAQGDYGYTF. The CDR3 DNA is TGCAGTGCTAGAGCACAGGGGGACTATGGCTACACCTTC.

Many counts were recorded for this clonotype. The chain recombines TRBV3-1 with TRBJ2-7, with D unclear. The germline CDR1 and CDR2 sequences are LGHDT and YNNKEL (reference sequence). The CDR3 is 14 residues long. Trimming stripped 0 bases from V and 3 bases from J, with 9 bases between. The CDR3 region has the DNA TGTGCCAGCAGCCAAGATCCAGGCAGCTACGAGCAGTACTTC. Its translation is CASSQDPGSYEQYF.

Ten or more counts support this clonotype. The CDR3 bases are TGTGCCAGCAGCCATCGTATCGTGTCTCCGGGAGGAGAGACCCAGTACTTC. It specifies CASSHRIVSPGGETQYF. The rearrangement uses TRBV3-1 and TRBJ2-5; TRBD2 agrees at 7 bases. Germline CDR1 LGHDT, CDR2 YNNKEL (reference sequence). The CDR3 spans 17 residues. V dropped 3 bases and J dropped 4; count of bases not matched to a gene: 14.

Comment on this clonotype: The junction shows a germline mismatch at one end, possibly a read error. The J gene is TRBJ1-5, the V gene TRBV19; 9 bases map to TRBD1. The germline CDR1 and CDR2 sequences are LNHDA and SQIVND (reference sequence). There are 14 residues in the CDR3. CDR3 coding DNA: TGTGCCACCCGGGACAGGGTAAGCATTCAGCCCCAGCATTTT. Translated: CATRDRVSIQPQHF. The entire variable domain, with the rest obtained from reference TRBV19 and TRBJ1-5, is as follows: DGGITQSPKYLFRKEGQNVTLSCEQNLNHDAMYWYRQDPGQGLRLIYYSQIVNDFQKGDIAEGYSVSREKKESFPLTVTSAQKNPTAFYLCATRDRVSIQPQHFGDGTRLSIL.

This clonotype was counted only a few times. This rearrangement joins TRBV27 to TRBJ2-7; D is possibly TRBD2 (5 bases). The CDR3 spans 16 residues. Trimming left V 6 bases short and J 6 bases short, with 24 bases between. Germline-derived CDR1 and CDR2 are MNHEY and SMNVEV (reference sequence). DNA for the CDR3: TGTGCCAGCAGCCGACTCCCTGAGCGGAACTCATCCGAGCAGTACTTC. It yields the protein CASSRLPERNSSEQYF.

Ten or more counts support this clonotype. The chain joins TRBV11-1 to TRBJ2-7; D is unclear. CDR3 length: 13 residues. CDR1 and CDR2 (germline): SGHAT, FQDESV (reference sequence). V lost 4 bases, J lost 3 bases, and 10 bases lay in between. The chain's CDR3 is CASSYQQFYEQYF. In DNA, the CDR3 is TGTGCCAGCAGCTACCAACAGTTCTACGAGCAGTACTTC.

This clonotype was picked up many times. The chain carries TRBV3-1 and TRBJ2-1; TRBD2 might be the D (5 bases). V was clipped by 2 bases and J by 0 bases, with 11 bases between them. The CDR3 sequence is 16 residues long. The germline V gene encodes CDR1 LGHDT and CDR2 YNNKEL (reference sequence). The CDR3 nucleotides are TGTGCCAGCAGCCAACCTAGCAGTCACTCCTACAATGAGCAGTTCTTC. This sequence encodes CASSQPSSHSYNEQFF.

Worth noting for this clonotype: No conserved phenylalanine or tryptophan ends this CDR3, so it is likely a read error. The chain has TRBV19 and TRBJ1-5; 9 positions agree with TRBD1. CDR1 LNHDA and CDR2 SQIVND come from the germline V gene (reference sequence). CDR3 length: 13 amino acids. V shed 9 bases, J shed 6 bases, and the junction held 6 bases outside the gene matches. Here the CDR3 reads CASAGTGSQPQHS. In DNA, the CDR3 is TGTGCCAGCGCCGGGACAGGGAGTCAGCCCCAGCATTCT.

This clonotype was counted a few times. The CDR3 loop reads CASSQGGQLASSRAFF. The CDR3 nucleotides are TGCGCCAGCAGCCAGGGGGGACAGCTGGCCTCGAGTAGAGCTTTCTTT. The chain employs TRBV4-1 and TRBJ1-1, with 7 nucleotides matching TRBD1. This CDR3 has 16 amino acids. Germline V lookup: CDR1 MGHRA, CDR2 YSYEKL. The V gene end was trimmed by 3 bases and the J gene end by 10 bases; junction bases not matched to a gene: 17.

J is TRBJ1-5 and V is TRBV19; no definite D call. Germline CDR1 and CDR2: LNHDA and SQIVND (reference sequence). V lost 5 bases and J lost 4, with 12 bases in between. There are 14 residues in the CDR3. The CDR3, as DNA: TGTGCCAGTAGTCCGCGGACTGGGAATCAGCCCCAGCATTTT. Translation gives CASSPRTGNQPQHF.